This TCR beta chain was documented in a study of T-cell memory formation after mild COVID-19. At the level of the study: Clustering of TCRs was largely donor specific.

Germline CDR1 and CDR2: SNHLY and FYNNEI. V shed 6 bases and J 4 bases; nucleotides not matched to a gene: 5. The CDR3 is 14 residues long. TCRdb re-derived calls from the 5' RACE reads in MiXCR, one entry per CDR3 protein. Of under 600,000 distinct CDR3 sequences in the sample, less than 25% were seen once. V usage is TRBV2 and J usage is TRBJ2-3; TRBD2 agrees at 9 bases. Material for sequencing was PBMCs or a T cell subset sorted from them (not recorded which). This receptor was obtained from an adult woman who had mild COVID-19 (a few samples of this study predate the infection). Cell type and time point are not known. CDR3 DNA sequence: TGTGCCAGCAGGGGAGCGGGGGGCCCAGATACGCAGTATTTT. Translated: CASRGAGGPDTQYF. Complete variable domain (other parts from reference TRBV2 and TRBJ2-3): EPEVTQTPSHQVTQMGQEVILRCVPISNHLYFYWYRQILGQKVEFLVSFYNNEISEKSEIFDDQFSVERPDGSNFTLKIRSTKLEDSAMYFCASRGAGGPDTQYFGPGTRLTVL.